This T cell receptor beta chain was identified in a study of cytomegalovirus exposure and HLA in healthy donors. Study-level findings and limits: Cytomegalovirus association was listed for approximately 150 TCR beta chains.

Primers: 60 Vbeta forward and 13 Jbeta reverse. Original handling: Per a later analysis, the number of unique TCR beta chains was around 80 million, of which about 11 million were shared. Using immunoSEQ multiplex PCR, the repertoire was profiled, and TCRdb retains in-frame clones only, with some absent. The V and J calls and clone size come from that table; D and trimming were worked out from the DNA. This table holds some 120,000 clones, around 75% found once. The donors, nominally healthy at sampling, likely had unrecorded immune exposures. In regard to this clone: What it binds is not known.

CDR1 and CDR2 from the germline V gene are SNHLY and FYNNEI. The ends were cut back, 10 bases at V and 7 bases at J, with 20 bases in the middle. The CDR3 runs 14 residues. The V call is TRBV2, the J call TRBJ2-1; D is ambiguous. The receptor was isolated from a man aged 25-45 years in good health and CMV-seronegative. Sequenced input: PBMCs. CDR3 coding DNA: TGTGCCACCGAACAATTAGAGGTTGTTAATGAGCAGTTCTTC. Translated: CATEQLEVVNEQFF. Using reference TRBV2 and TRBJ2-1 for the parts outside the CDR3, the full variable domain is EPEVTQTPSHQVTQMGQEVILRCVPISNHLYFYWYRQILGQKVEFLVSFYNNEISEKSEIFDDQFSVERPDGSNFTLKIRSTKLEDSAMYFCATEQLEVVNEQFFGPGTRLTVL.